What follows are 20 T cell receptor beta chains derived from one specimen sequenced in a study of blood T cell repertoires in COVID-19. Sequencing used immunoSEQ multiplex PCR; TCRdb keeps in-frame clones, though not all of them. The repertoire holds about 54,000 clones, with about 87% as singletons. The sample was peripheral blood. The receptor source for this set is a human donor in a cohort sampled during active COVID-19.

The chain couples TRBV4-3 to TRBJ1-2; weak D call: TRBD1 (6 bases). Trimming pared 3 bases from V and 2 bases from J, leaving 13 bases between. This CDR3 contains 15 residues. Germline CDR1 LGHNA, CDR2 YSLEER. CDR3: CASSQVQQGNYGYTF. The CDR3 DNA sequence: TGCGCCAGCAGCCAGGTCCAACAGGGCAACTATGGCTACACCTTC.

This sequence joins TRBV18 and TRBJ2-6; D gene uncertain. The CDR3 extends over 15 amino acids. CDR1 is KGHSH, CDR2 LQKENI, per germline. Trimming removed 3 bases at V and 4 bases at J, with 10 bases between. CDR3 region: CASSPELSGANVLTF. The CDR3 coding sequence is TGTGCCAGCTCACCGGAGCTTTCCGGGGCCAACGTCCTGACTTTC.

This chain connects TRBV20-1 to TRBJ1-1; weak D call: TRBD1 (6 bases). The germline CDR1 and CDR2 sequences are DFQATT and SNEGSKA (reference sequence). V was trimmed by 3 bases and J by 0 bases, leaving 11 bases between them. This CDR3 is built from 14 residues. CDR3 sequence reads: CSASGGLMNTEAFF. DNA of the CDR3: TGCAGTGCTAGTGGGGGGCTAATGAACACTGAAGCTTTCTTT.

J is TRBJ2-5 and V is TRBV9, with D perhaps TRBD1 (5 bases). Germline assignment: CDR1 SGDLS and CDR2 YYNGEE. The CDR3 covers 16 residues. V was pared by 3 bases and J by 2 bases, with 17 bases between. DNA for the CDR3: TGTGCCAGCAGCGCGTCCCCTTCAGGGCCACAAGAGACCCAGTACTTC. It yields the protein CASSASPSGPQETQYF. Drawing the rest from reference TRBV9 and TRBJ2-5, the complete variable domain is DSGVTQTPKHLITATGQRVTLRCSPRSGDLSVYWYQQSLDQGLQFLIQYYNGEERAKGNILERFSAQQFPDLHSELNLSSLELGDSALYFCASSASPSGPQETQYFGPGTRLLVL.

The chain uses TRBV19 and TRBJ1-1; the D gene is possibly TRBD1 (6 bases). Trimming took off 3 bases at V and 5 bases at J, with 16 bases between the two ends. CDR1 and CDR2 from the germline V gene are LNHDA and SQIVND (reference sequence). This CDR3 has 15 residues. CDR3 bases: TGTGCCAGTAGTATCCTGAATCAGGGGTTGACTGAAGCTTTCTTT. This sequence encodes CASSILNQGLTEAFF.

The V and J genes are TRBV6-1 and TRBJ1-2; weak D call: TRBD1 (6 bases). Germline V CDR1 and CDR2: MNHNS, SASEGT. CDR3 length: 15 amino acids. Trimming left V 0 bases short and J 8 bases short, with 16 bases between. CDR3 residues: CASSEASGQRLGYTF. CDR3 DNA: TGTGCCAGCAGTGAAGCAAGTGGACAGAGATTAGGCTACACCTTC.

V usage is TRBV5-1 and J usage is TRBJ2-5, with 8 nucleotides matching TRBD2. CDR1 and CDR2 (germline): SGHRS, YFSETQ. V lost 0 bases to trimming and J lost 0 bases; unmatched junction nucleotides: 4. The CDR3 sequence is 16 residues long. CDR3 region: CASSLGIAGNQETQYF. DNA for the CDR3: TGCGCCAGCAGCTTGGGGATAGCGGGGAACCAAGAGACCCAGTACTTC.

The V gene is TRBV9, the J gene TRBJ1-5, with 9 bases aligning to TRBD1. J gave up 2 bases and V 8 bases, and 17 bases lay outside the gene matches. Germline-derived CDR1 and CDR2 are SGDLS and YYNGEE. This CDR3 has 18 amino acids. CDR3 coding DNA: TGTGCCAGACCAGAAGGGACAGGGCTCTTTAGGGGCAATCAGCCCCAGCATTTT. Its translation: CARPEGTGLFRGNQPQHF.

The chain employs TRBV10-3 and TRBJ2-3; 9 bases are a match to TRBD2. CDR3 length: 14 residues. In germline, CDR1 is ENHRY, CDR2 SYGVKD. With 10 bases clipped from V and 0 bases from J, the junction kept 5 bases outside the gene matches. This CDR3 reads CATTSGTSTDTQYF. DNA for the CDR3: TGTGCCACGACTAGCGGAACTAGCACAGATACGCAGTATTTT.

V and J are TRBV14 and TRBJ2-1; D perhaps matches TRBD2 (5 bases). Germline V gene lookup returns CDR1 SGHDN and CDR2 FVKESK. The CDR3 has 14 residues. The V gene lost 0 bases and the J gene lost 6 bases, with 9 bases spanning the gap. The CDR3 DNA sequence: TGTGCCAGCAGCCAAGAGATAGCGTCCAATGAGCAGTTCTTC. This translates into CASSQEIASNEQFF.

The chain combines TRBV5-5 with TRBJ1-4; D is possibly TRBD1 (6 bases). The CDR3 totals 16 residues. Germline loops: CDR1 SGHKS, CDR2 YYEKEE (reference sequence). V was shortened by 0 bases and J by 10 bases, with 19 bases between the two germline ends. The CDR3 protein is CASSLGRGGAEGKLFF. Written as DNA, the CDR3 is TGTGCCAGCAGCTTGGGACGCGGGGGCGCTGAGGGAAAACTGTTTTTT.

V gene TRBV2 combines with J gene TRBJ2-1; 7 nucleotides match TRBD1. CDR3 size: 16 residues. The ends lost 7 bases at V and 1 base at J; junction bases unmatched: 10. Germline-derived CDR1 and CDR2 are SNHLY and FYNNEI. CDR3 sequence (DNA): TGTGCCAGCACTAAAGACAGGGAGTTATCCTACAATGAGCAGTTCTTC. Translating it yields CASTKDRELSYNEQFF.

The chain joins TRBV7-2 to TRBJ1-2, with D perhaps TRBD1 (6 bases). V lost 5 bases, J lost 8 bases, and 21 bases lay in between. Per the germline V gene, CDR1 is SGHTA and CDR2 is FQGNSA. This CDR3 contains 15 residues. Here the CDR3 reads CASSPKPPRGGGYTF. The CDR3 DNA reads TGTGCCAGCAGCCCTAAACCCCCCCGGGGGGGCGGCTACACCTTC. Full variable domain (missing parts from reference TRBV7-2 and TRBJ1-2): GAGVSQSPSNKVTEKGKDVELRCDPISGHTALYWYRQSLGQGLEFLIYFQGNSAPDKSGLPSDRFSAERTGGSVSTLTIQRTQQEDSAVYLCASSPKPPRGGGYTFGSGTRLTVV.

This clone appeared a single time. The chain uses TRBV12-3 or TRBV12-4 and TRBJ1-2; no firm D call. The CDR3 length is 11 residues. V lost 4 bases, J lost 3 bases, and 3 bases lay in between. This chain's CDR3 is CASSSDYGYTF. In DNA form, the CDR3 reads TGTGCCAGCAGTTCGGACTATGGCTACACCTTC.

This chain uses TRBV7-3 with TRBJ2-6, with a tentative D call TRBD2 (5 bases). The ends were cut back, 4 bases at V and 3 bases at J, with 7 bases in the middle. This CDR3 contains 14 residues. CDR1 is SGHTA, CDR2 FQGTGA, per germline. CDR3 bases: TGTGCCAGCAGCTCCGGAGGTGGGGCCAACGTCCTGACTTTC. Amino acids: CASSSGGGANVLTF.

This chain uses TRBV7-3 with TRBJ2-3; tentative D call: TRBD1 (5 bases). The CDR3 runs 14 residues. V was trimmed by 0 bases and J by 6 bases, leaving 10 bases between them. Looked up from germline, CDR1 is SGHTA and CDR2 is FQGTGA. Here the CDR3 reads CASSLTVGDDTQYF. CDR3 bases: TGTGCCAGCAGCTTAACGGTAGGGGATGATACGCAGTATTTT.

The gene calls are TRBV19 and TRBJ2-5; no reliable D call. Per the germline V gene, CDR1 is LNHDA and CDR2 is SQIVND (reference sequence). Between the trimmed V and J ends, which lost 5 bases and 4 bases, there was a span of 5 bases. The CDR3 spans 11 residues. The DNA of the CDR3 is TGTGCCAGTAGTTACAGAGAGACCCAGTACTTC. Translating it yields CASSYRETQYF.

In DNA form, the CDR3 reads TGTGCCACCCGACTAGCGGAGAACACCGGGGAGCTGTTTTTT. Its protein is CATRLAENTGELFF. The chain recombines TRBV6-5 with TRBJ2-2, with 9 positions matching TRBD2. The CDR3 extends over 14 amino acids. CDR1 and CDR2 from the germline V gene are MNHEY and SVGAGI. Losses at the gene ends were 10 bases for V and 1 base for J; bases not matched to a gene: 4.

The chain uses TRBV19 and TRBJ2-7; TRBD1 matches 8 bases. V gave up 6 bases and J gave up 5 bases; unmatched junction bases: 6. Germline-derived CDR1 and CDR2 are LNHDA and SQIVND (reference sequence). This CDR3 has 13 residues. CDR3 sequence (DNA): TGTGCCAGTAGCCGCGACAGGGGCGACGAGCAGTACTTC. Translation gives CASSRDRGDEQYF.

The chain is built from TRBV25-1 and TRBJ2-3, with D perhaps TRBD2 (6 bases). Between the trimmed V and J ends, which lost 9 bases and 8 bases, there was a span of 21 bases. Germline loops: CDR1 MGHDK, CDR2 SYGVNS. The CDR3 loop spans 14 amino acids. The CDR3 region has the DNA TGTGCCAGTTCTAGGGACTCCCCGAGGGCTACGCAGTATTTT. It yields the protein CASSRDSPRATQYF.